Following are 23 T cell receptor beta chains from one sample sequenced in a study of human T cells and chemical hapten exposure. TCRdb itself ran the RACE reads through MiXCR, one entry per CDR3 protein. The data contain some 96,000 distinct CDR3 sequences, less than 35% of them singletons. The time point: patch test 3, about 24 weeks after DPC sensitization. The treatment here: therapeutic diphenylcyclopropenone sensitization with weekly scalp DPC. Material: whole blood, obtained in connection with sensitization to the hapten diphenylcyclopropenone (DPC). The receptors were sampled from a man between 35 and 55 years old with alopecia areata. Some clones in this sample may be carry-over from other donors' samples.

This sequence joins TRBV5-6 and TRBJ2-1; 7 nucleotides line up with TRBD1. The V gene end was trimmed by 1 base and the J gene end by 14 bases; junction bases not matched to a gene: 9. The CDR3 totals 13 residues. Germline CDR1 and CDR2: SGHDT and YYEEEE. This CDR3 is CASSLFGTAGKFF. The CDR3 DNA is TGTGCCAGCAGCTTGTTCGGGACAGCTGGAAAGTTCTTC.

This chain uses TRBV28 with TRBJ2-7, with a possible D match to TRBD2 (5 bases). Between the trimmed V and J ends, which lost 5 bases and 8 bases, there was a span of 22 bases. The CDR3 runs 15 residues. From germline, CDR1 is MDHEN and CDR2 SYDVKM. The CDR3 coding sequence is TGTGCCAGCAGTCCCGCCGCCCCTCCGTTCGGGAAGCAGTACTTC. It yields the protein CASSPAAPPFGKQYF.

This clonotype was recorded a few times. This rearrangement joins TRBV11-2 to TRBJ2-5, with TRBD1 matching over 9 bases. V shed 2 bases, J shed 5 bases, and the junction held 6 bases outside the gene matches. Germline lookup yields CDR1 SGHAT and CDR2 FQNNGV. The CDR3 extends over 15 amino acids. CDR3 residues: CASSLRTGESETQYF. CDR3 coding DNA: TGTGCCAGCAGCTTAAGGACAGGGGAGAGCGAGACCCAGTACTTC.

The CDR3 protein is CASRPSGSSRQETQYF. CDR3 nucleotide sequence: TGTGCCAGCAGACCCTCGGGTAGCAGTCGACAAGAGACCCAGTACTTC. This chain connects TRBV12-3 or TRBV12-4 to TRBJ2-5; D ambiguous. This CDR3 has 16 amino acids. The germline V and J ends were trimmed by 6 bases and 2 bases, with 19 bases remaining between them.

The gene calls are TRBV18 and TRBJ2-3; 7 nucleotides align to TRBD2. CDR1 and CDR2 (germline): KGHSH, LQKENI. The CDR3 has 13 residues. V lost 6 bases, J lost 7 bases, and 7 bases stayed unmatched. CDR3 loop: CASSREDYHTQYF. The CDR3 DNA sequence: TGTGCCAGCTCCCGGGAGGACTACCATACGCAGTATTTT.

This clonotype showed up just a few times. V is TRBV12-3 or TRBV12-4 and J is TRBJ2-1; TRBD1 might be the D (5 bases). V lost 2 bases and J lost 9, with 11 bases in between. The CDR3 covers 13 residues. DNA of the CDR3: TGTGCCAGCAGTTTAAGCAGGGCCGGTGAGCAGTTCTTC. Its translation: CASSLSRAGEQFF.

This chain uses TRBV7-9 with TRBJ2-3, with 7 bases lining up with TRBD1. Trimming took 4 bases from V and 2 from J; bases not matched to a gene: 9. The CDR3 is made up of 16 amino acids. CDR1 and CDR2 from the germline V gene are SEHNR and FQNEAQ (reference sequence). CDR3 amino acids: CASSSWTGLYTDTQYF. The DNA for the CDR3 is TGTGCCAGCAGCTCTTGGACAGGATTATACACAGATACGCAGTATTTT.

This chain uses TRBV4-3 with TRBJ1-4; D might be TRBD1 (6 bases). Deletions cut 0 bases from V and 7 bases from J, with 12 bases between. Germline V gives CDR1 LGHNA, CDR2 YSLEER. CDR3 length: 15 residues. The DNA of the CDR3 is TGCGCCAGCAGCCAAGACAGGGGCCAGGTTGAAAAACTGTTTTTT. This translates into CASSQDRGQVEKLFF.

The rearrangement uses TRBV6-5 and TRBJ1-4; D not certain. The length of the CDR3 is 17 residues. Germline V gene sequence: CDR1 MNHEY, CDR2 SVGAGI. V gave up 2 bases and J gave up 0 bases, with 13 bases separating them. The CDR3: CASSYHGRSSTNEKLFF. In nucleotides, the CDR3 is TGTGCCAGCAGTTACCACGGCAGATCCTCAACTAATGAAAAACTGTTTTTT.

The J gene is TRBJ1-6, the V gene TRBV29-1; D is unclear. This CDR3 comprises 13 residues. The germline gives CDR1 SQVTM, CDR2 ANQGSEA. Trimming took off 4 bases at V and 7 bases at J, with 11 bases between the two ends. CDR3: CSVGSNPNSPLHF. CDR3 in DNA: TGCAGCGTTGGCAGTAACCCCAATTCACCCCTCCACTTT.

V and J are TRBV18 and TRBJ2-7, with a weak D call TRBD2 (5 bases). Trimming took 1 base from V and 0 from J, leaving 7 bases between them. The CDR3 is 14 amino acids. The germline gives CDR1 KGHSH, CDR2 LQKENI. This CDR3 is CASSPLGSSYEQYF. The CDR3, as DNA: TGTGCCAGCTCACCACTGGGGAGCTCCTACGAGCAGTACTTC. Drawing the rest from reference TRBV18 and TRBJ2-7, the complete variable domain is NAGVMQNPRHLVRRRGQEARLRCSPMKGHSHVYWYRQLPEEGLKFMVYLQKENIIDESGMPKERFSAEFPKEGPSILRIQQVVRGDSAAYFCASSPLGSSYEQYFGPGTRLTVT.

The table lists this clonotype with a few counts. This chain joins TRBV2 and TRBJ2-1; the match to TRBD1 covers 8 bases. Germline V gives CDR1 SNHLY, CDR2 FYNNEI. CDR3 length: 15 amino acids. V dropped 0 bases and J dropped 4; count of bases not matched to a gene: 2. CDR3 sequence: CASSEAGTGYNEQFF. CDR3 DNA sequence: TGTGCCAGCAGTGAAGCGGGGACAGGTTACAATGAGCAGTTCTTC.

The chain uses TRBV7-9 and TRBJ1-4; weak D call: TRBD1 (5 bases). Trimming stripped 5 bases from V and 4 bases from J, with 8 bases between. The CDR3 spans 13 residues. Germline V lookup: CDR1 SEHNR, CDR2 FQNEAQ (reference sequence). CDR3 bases: TGTGCCAGCAGCGGGGACCTTAATGAAAAACTGTTTTTT. Translation gives CASSGDLNEKLFF. The entire variable domain, with the rest obtained from reference TRBV7-9 and TRBJ1-4, is as follows: DTGVSQNPRHKITKRGQNVTFRCDPISEHNRLYWYRQTLGQGPEFLTYFQNEAQLEKSRLLSDRFSAERPKGSFSTLEIQRTEQGDSAMYLCASSGDLNEKLFFGSGTQLSVL.

The gene calls are TRBV6-1 and TRBJ2-6; 7 nucleotides align to TRBD1. This CDR3 has 19 amino acids. V shed 6 bases and J 0 bases; nucleotides not matched to a gene: 14. Per germline, CDR1 MNHNS and CDR2 SASEGT. CDR3 amino acids: CASSPTGSLSTSGANVLTF. DNA for the CDR3: TGTGCCAGCAGCCCGACAGGGAGCCTCTCCACCTCTGGGGCCAACGTCCTGACTTTC.

V is TRBV6-5 and J is TRBJ2-6, with D possibly being TRBD1 or TRBD2 (6 bases each). Trimming removed 0 bases from V and 2 bases from J, with 11 bases in between. CDR1 is MNHEY and CDR2 is SVGAGI in the germline V gene. The CDR3 consists of 17 residues. CDR3 DNA sequence: TGTGCCAGCAGTTACTCGAGGGGGGTACCTGGGGCCAACGTCCTGACTTTC. This translates into CASSYSRGVPGANVLTF.

This chain connects TRBV20-1 to TRBJ2-3; 8 nucleotides line up with TRBD1. This CDR3 has 15 amino acids. Trimming at V came to 6 bases and at J to 0 bases, leaving 8 bases not matched to a gene. Per germline, CDR1 DFQATT and CDR2 SNEGSKA (reference sequence). This CDR3 reads CSARTGLPSTDTQYF. The CDR3 nucleotides are TGCAGTGCCCGGACAGGGCTGCCGAGCACAGATACGCAGTATTTT.

The chain couples TRBV6-1 to TRBJ1-5, with D hard to call. CDR1 and CDR2 from the germline V gene are MNHNS and SASEGT. V dropped 8 bases and J dropped 1 base, with 15 bases sitting between them. CDR3 size: 15 residues. CDR3 nucleotides: TGTGCCAGCGAGTTCGAGGTGTGGAGCAATCAGCCCCAGCATTTT. Translating it yields CASEFEVWSNQPQHF.

This clonotype was counted only a few times. This chain joins TRBV12-3 or TRBV12-4 and TRBJ2-1; D possibly corresponds to TRBD2 (5 bases). Trimming cost V 3 bases and J 9 bases, with 9 bases left between them. The CDR3 runs 12 residues. The DNA of the CDR3 is TGTGCCAGCAGTTTTTGGGAGAGTGAGCAGTTCTTC. Translated, it gives CASSFWESEQFF.

The J gene is TRBJ1-5, the V gene TRBV4-3; unclear D gene. Germline V lookup: CDR1 LGHNA, CDR2 YSLEER. This CDR3 comprises 16 residues. V was clipped by 0 bases and J by 3 bases, with 12 bases between them. The DNA of the CDR3 is TGCGCCAGCAGCCAAGATCGAGTCACCGTCAATCAGCCCCAGCATTTT. As protein: CASSQDRVTVNQPQHF.

The rearrangement joins TRBV20-1 to TRBJ2-5; D not certain. Trimming pared 0 bases from V and 0 bases from J, leaving 2 bases between. Germline CDR1 is DFQATT and CDR2 is SNEGSKA (reference sequence). CDR3 length equals 12 residues. The CDR3, as DNA: TGCAGTGCTAGAGAGTACCAAGAGACCCAGTACTTC. Translating gives CSAREYQETQYF.

The chain uses TRBV11-2 and TRBJ2-4; no reliable D call. Germline V lookup: CDR1 SGHAT, CDR2 FQNNGV. The V end was cut by 1 base, the J end by 9 bases, with 4 bases between. The CDR3 is 11 residues long. CDR3 in amino acids: CASSLGGIQYF. CDR3 sequence (DNA): TGTGCCAGCAGCTTAGGGGGCATTCAGTACTTC. Together with reference TRBV11-2 and TRBJ2-4, the CDR3 gives the full variable domain: EAGVAQSPRYKIIEKRQSVAFWCNPISGHATLYWYQQILGQGPKLLIQFQNNGVVDDSQLPKDRFSAERLKGVDSTLKIQPAKLEDSAVYLCASSLGGIQYFGAGTRLSVL.

This clonotype was counted ten times or more. The chain combines TRBV12-3 or TRBV12-4 with TRBJ2-7; a weak D match, TRBD2 (5 bases). This CDR3 spans 12 amino acids. Trimming took off 4 bases at V and 1 base at J, with 5 bases between the two ends. In DNA, the CDR3 is TGTGCCAGCAGTTCGGGGTCCTACGAGCAGTACTTC. It is translated as CASSSGSYEQYF.

This clonotype turned up a few times. Its ends do not fully match the called genes, so a read error is possible. The chain joins TRBV20-1 to TRBJ2-3; D is unclear. This CDR3 region has 14 residues. Germline CDR1 reads DFQATT; CDR2 reads SNEGSKA (reference sequence). This CDR3 is CSSRGWAPTDTQYF. In DNA form, the CDR3 reads TGCAGTTCTAGAGGATGGGCGCCCACAGATACGCAGTATTTT.